The clone carrying this TCR beta chain was detected ten times or more. The antigen is unknown. This sample was included in a study of tumor and adjacent non-tumor tissue in lung cancer. TCRbeta libraries were built with three rounds of nested PCR, modified from ARM-PCR. Via MiXCR, TCRdb re-called the multiplex PCR reads, giving one row per CDR3 protein. The sample comprises 200,000 to 250,000 distinct CDR3 sequences, less than 80% of which are singletons, and under 30% rests with the top ten. Study outcomes and limitations: Compared with tumor, normal lung showed significantly lower TCR diversity. Higher tumor TCR diversity was associated with shorter survival. In normal lung, the top 100 clones were significantly more dominant than in tumor.

No cell sorting was done before RNA was extracted from the tissue. Chemotherapy-naive patients with new lung cancer underwent thoracic surgery in China, August–late 2014. CDR3 length equals 13 residues. V trimming: 7 bases; J trimming: 2 bases; junction bases outside the gene matches: 7. Germline values: CDR1 SQVTM, CDR2 ANQGSEA. V is TRBV29-1 and J is TRBJ1-1; 7 nucleotides align to TRBD1. The material sequenced was lung tumor tissue. The TCR comes from a man in his 60s with non-small cell lung cancer. The CDR3 nucleotides are TGCAGCGCAGAGGGACAGCTTAACACTGAAGCTTTCTTT. Translated, it gives CSAEGQLNTEAFF.